Only a few counts were recorded for the clone carrying this T cell receptor beta chain. V shed 5 bases, J shed 4 bases, and the junction held 8 bases outside the gene matches. CDR1 is SGDLS and CDR2 is YYNGEE in the germline V gene. This CDR3 has 15 amino acids. This record belongs to a study of blood T cell repertoires in COVID-19. Study background: The United States, Italy and Spain provided the acute and convalescent COVID-19 samples. Nucleic acid was either cDNA or gDNA, and it came from T cells, B-cell-depleted T cells, or PBMCs.

Under the authors' procedure: How many nucleated cells were present was estimated from reference gene primer amplification. TCRdb's table, derived via immunoSEQ multiplex PCR, lists solely in-frame clones and lacks some. That table furnishes V, J and clone size, whereas the DNA furnished D and trimming. The sample contains more than 85,000 clones, roughly 79% of which appear only once. Sequencing input: peripheral blood. The V call is TRBV9, the J call TRBJ1-2; 10 nucleotides match TRBD1. This receptor was obtained from a woman in her seventies with acute or convalescent COVID-19. The CDR3 sequence is CASSGQGGSLYGYTF. For the CDR3, the DNA is TGTGCCAGCAGTGGACAGGGGGGAAGTCTCTATGGCTACACCTTC.